The 32 T cell receptor beta chains given below trace back to one sample, sequenced in a study of shared clonotypes between healthy human individuals. CD8 cells classed as naive were CD45RO-negative and positively selected for CCR7, excluding terminally differentiated effector memory CD45RA+ cells. Libraries were prepared by immunoSEQ multiplex PCR; TCRdb keeps only in-frame clonotypes and omits some of them. In the table there are about 870,000 clones, almost 95% of which are singletons. Sequenced sample: naive CD8+ T cells sorted from blood. Receptor source: a man aged 25-40 years in good health.

The chain joins TRBV9 to TRBJ2-6; TRBD1 agrees at 7 bases. This CDR3 spans 20 amino acids. Germline V lookup: CDR1 SGDLS, CDR2 YYNGEE. After removal of 7 bases from V and 4 bases from J, the junction contained 23 bases not matched to a gene. The CDR3 sequence is CASATSHRGVGPDGANVLTF. Written as DNA, the CDR3 is TGTGCCAGCGCAACCAGCCACAGGGGTGTGGGCCCTGACGGGGCCAACGTCCTGACTTTC.

The chain is built from TRBV6-5 and TRBJ2-3; a weak D match, TRBD1 (8 bases). The germline V gene has CDR1 MNHEY and CDR2 SVGAGI. V was trimmed by 5 bases and J by 5 bases, leaving 17 bases between them. The length of the CDR3 is 15 residues. Here the CDR3 reads CASSQGQGGGDTQYF. The CDR3, as DNA: TGTGCCAGCAGTCAAGGACAGGGCGGGGGAGATACGCAGTATTTT.

Notes on this clone: Other DNA sequences in the same sample also yield this CDR3. CDR3 nucleotides: TGTGCCAGCAGCTTAGTAGCAGGAGCCTACGAGCAGTACTTC. It translates to CASSLVAGAYEQYF. The genes are TRBV7-2 and TRBJ2-7, with unresolved D. Germline loops: CDR1 SGHTA, CDR2 FQGNSA. The CDR3 contains 14 residues. Trimming pared 1 base from V and 2 bases from J, leaving 9 bases between.

The rearrangement links TRBV29-1 to TRBJ2-7; possibly TRBD2 for D (6 bases). The CDR3 sequence is 13 residues long. V was clipped by 4 bases and J by 1 base, with 11 bases between them. Per the germline V gene, CDR1 is SQVTM and CDR2 is ANQGSEA. CDR3 DNA: TGCAGCGTTGCCGGGAGCGGGTCCTACGAGCAGTACTTC. As protein: CSVAGSGSYEQYF.

The chain employs TRBV5-1 and TRBJ2-2, with D perhaps matching TRBD1 (6 bases). The CDR3 extends over 16 amino acids. V lost 0 bases to trimming and J lost 5 bases, with 14 bases between them. Looked up from germline, CDR1 is SGHRS and CDR2 is YFSETQ. In DNA form, the CDR3 reads TGCGCCAGCAGCTTGGCCCCTTGGACAGAAACCGGGGAGCTGTTTTTT. Protein: CASSLAPWTETGELFF.

V and J are TRBV7-6 and TRBJ2-1, with TRBD2 matching over 11 bases. The junction had 16 bases not matched to a gene; V was cut back by 5 bases and J by 10 bases. The CDR3 is made up of 17 amino acids. Germline loops: CDR1 SGHVS, CDR2 FNYEAQ. The CDR3 loop is CASSGSDRLAGGGEQFF. The CDR3 coding sequence is TGTGCCAGCAGCGGCTCCGATAGGCTAGCGGGAGGTGGGGAGCAGTTCTTC. Filled out from reference TRBV7-6 and TRBJ2-1, the complete variable domain reads GAGVSQSPRYKVTKRGQDVALRCDPISGHVSLYWYRQALGQGPEFLTYFNYEAQQDKSGLPNDRFSAERPEGSISTLTIQRTEQRDSAMYRCASSGSDRLAGGGEQFFGPGTRLTVL.

The V and J genes are TRBV27 and TRBJ2-7; 8 positions agree with TRBD2. CDR1 is MNHEY and CDR2 is SMNVEV in the germline V gene (reference sequence). Trimming cost V 6 bases and J 7 bases; bases outside gene matches: 11. The CDR3 consists of 14 residues. DNA of the CDR3: TGTGCCAGCAGCCCTAGCGGGCAAGGTTTGGAGCAGTACTTC. Translation gives CASSPSGQGLEQYF.

The chain recombines TRBV7-2 with TRBJ2-3; 9 bases fit TRBD2. The CDR3 runs to 17 residues. Per the germline V gene, CDR1 is SGHTA and CDR2 is FQGNSA. Unmatched junction bases numbered 12, after V lost 4 bases and J lost 4 bases. The chain's CDR3 is CASSSRRSGSDPDTQYF. CDR3 nucleotide sequence: TGTGCCAGCAGCTCCCGCCGTAGCGGGAGCGACCCAGATACGCAGTATTTT.

The count of this clone is one. This chain connects TRBV27 to TRBJ2-5, with 8 nucleotides matching TRBD1. J was trimmed by 5 bases and V by 5 bases; bases with no gene match: 7. The CDR3 runs 14 residues. Germline assignment: CDR1 MNHEY and CDR2 SMNVEV (reference sequence). CDR3 region: CASSPTGVWETQYF. CDR3 DNA sequence: TGTGCCAGCAGTCCGACAGGGGTATGGGAGACCCAGTACTTC.

The V call is TRBV6-4, the J call TRBJ2-2; TRBD2 is a possible D gene (5 bases). The CDR3 is made up of 15 amino acids. The V and J ends lost 2 bases and 4 bases respectively, with 11 bases between them. The germline gives CDR1 MRHNA, CDR2 SNTAGT. The CDR3 DNA is TGTGCCAGCAGTGACCCCGCGGGTACCACCGGGGAGCTGTTTTTT. Translated, it gives CASSDPAGTTGELFF.

This chain connects TRBV2 to TRBJ1-4; TRBD1 aligns across 9 bases. J gave up 3 bases and V 6 bases, and 5 bases lay outside the gene matches. The germline gives CDR1 SNHLY, CDR2 FYNNEI. The CDR3 sequence is 15 residues long. This CDR3 reads CASRGDRVANEKLFF. CDR3 DNA sequence: TGTGCCAGCAGGGGGGACAGGGTCGCTAATGAAAAACTGTTTTTT.

The chain has TRBV5-1 and TRBJ2-1, with D tentatively TRBD1 or TRBD2 (5 bases each). The CDR3 sequence is 15 residues long. Trimming cost V 3 bases and J 1 base, with 11 bases left between them. CDR1 is SGHRS, CDR2 YFSETQ, per germline. As DNA, the CDR3 is TGCGCCAGCAGCTCCGGGGACGGGTCCTACAATGAGCAGTTCTTC. This encodes CASSSGDGSYNEQFF. The whole variable domain, remainder taken from reference TRBV5-1 and TRBJ2-1, is KAGVTQTPRYLIKTRGQQVTLSCSPISGHRSVSWYQQTPGQGLQFLFEYFSETQRNKGNFPGRFSGRQFSNSRSEMNVSTLELGDSALYLCASSSGDGSYNEQFFGPGTRLTVL.

This clone was seen repeatedly, ten times or more. This sequence joins TRBV7-2 and TRBJ2-7; D is unclear. Germline CDR1 is SGHTA and CDR2 is FQGNSA. The length of the CDR3 is 16 residues. Trimming shortened V by 5 bases and J by 2 bases, and 19 bases separated the two germline ends. This chain's CDR3 is CASSPFQGPKAYEQYF. The CDR3, as DNA: TGTGCCAGCAGCCCCTTTCAAGGCCCCAAGGCCTACGAGCAGTACTTC.

This chain connects TRBV6-1 to TRBJ2-2; 10 nucleotides line up with TRBD2. The CDR3 runs 17 residues. The J segment lost 4 bases and the V segment lost 4 bases, leaving 9 bases of the junction unmatched. Germline V gene data show CDR1 as MNHNS and CDR2 as SASEGT. In DNA form, the CDR3 reads TGTGCCAGCAGTGCCCTAGCGGGAGTAGGAATCACCGGGGAGCTGTTTTTT. It yields the protein CASSALAGVGITGELFF.

This chain joins TRBV7-9 and TRBJ2-1; 13 bases map to TRBD2. There are 14 residues in the CDR3. The V gene end was trimmed by 5 bases and the J gene end by 6 bases; junction bases not matched to a gene: 1. CDR1 and CDR2 from the germline V gene are SEHNR and FQNEAQ (reference sequence). The CDR3 loop is CASSRLAGGNEQFF. As DNA, the CDR3 is TGTGCCAGCAGCAGACTAGCGGGGGGCAATGAGCAGTTCTTC.

In regard to this clone: Other DNA sequences in this specimen translate into the identical CDR3. The CDR3 sequence is CASSYSNRDTQYF. DNA for the CDR3: TGTGCCAGCAGTTACTCTAACCGGGATACGCAGTATTTT. The rearrangement uses TRBV6-5 and TRBJ2-3; D gene unclear. The CDR3 consists of 13 residues. CDR1 and CDR2 from the germline V gene are MNHEY and SVGAGI. The germline V and J ends were trimmed by 0 bases and 6 bases, with 7 bases remaining between them.

The V gene is TRBV9, the J gene TRBJ2-1, with 7 bases that match TRBD1. This CDR3 is built from 13 residues. The trim removed 8 bases at V and 5 bases at J, leaving 7 bases unmatched. Germline V CDR1 and CDR2: SGDLS, YYNGEE. CDR3: CASTGTVNNEQFF. The CDR3 bases are TGTGCCAGTACCGGGACAGTAAACAATGAGCAGTTCTTC.

This chain joins TRBV6-5 and TRBJ1-3; weak D call: TRBD1 (6 bases). The V end lost 2 bases, the J end lost 3 bases, and 14 bases lay between the germline ends. CDR3 size: 16 residues. Germline V gene sequence: CDR1 MNHEY, CDR2 SVGAGI. CDR3 in DNA: TGTGCCAGCAGTTACGAGCCAGGGGCGTTTGGAAACACCATATATTTT. Translating it yields CASSYEPGAFGNTIYF.

This chain joins TRBV6-1 and TRBJ2-7; 9 nucleotides line up with TRBD1. This CDR3 region has 14 residues. V lost 8 bases, J lost 4 bases, and 9 bases stayed unmatched. Germline assignment: CDR1 MNHNS and CDR2 SASEGT. CDR3 sequence (DNA): TGTGCCAGCCTTGGACAGGGGCTAAGATACGAGCAGTACTTC. Amino acids: CASLGQGLRYEQYF.

V and J are TRBV7-2 and TRBJ1-2, with D unclear. Deletions cut 1 base from V and 4 bases from J, with 10 bases between. Germline V gene data show CDR1 as SGHTA and CDR2 as FQGNSA. This CDR3 has 14 amino acids. The CDR3 sequence: CASSLGPETYGYTF. DNA of the CDR3: TGTGCCAGCAGCTTAGGCCCGGAGACCTATGGCTACACCTTC.

This chain links TRBV2 with TRBJ2-7; TRBD1 agrees at 9 bases. This CDR3 comprises 13 residues. Germline V gives CDR1 SNHLY, CDR2 FYNNEI. Trimming cost V 5 bases and J 5 bases; bases outside gene matches: 4. The CDR3 reads CASSPGTGNEQYF. CDR3 DNA: TGTGCCAGCAGTCCCGGGACAGGGAACGAGCAGTACTTC. Complete variable domain (other parts from reference TRBV2 and TRBJ2-7): EPEVTQTPSHQVTQMGQEVILRCVPISNHLYFYWYRQILGQKVEFLVSFYNNEISEKSEIFDDQFSVERPDGSNFTLKIRSTKLEDSAMYFCASSPGTGNEQYFGPGTRLTVT.

V gene TRBV18 combines with J gene TRBJ2-2, with unresolved D. Trimming removed 2 bases from V and 1 base from J, with 5 bases in between. The CDR3 length is 14 residues. From germline, CDR1 is KGHSH and CDR2 LQKENI. This CDR3 is CASSPEQNTGELFF. In nucleotides, the CDR3 is TGTGCCAGCTCACCAGAACAGAACACCGGGGAGCTGTTTTTT.

The chain joins TRBV13 to TRBJ2-7; 7 positions agree with TRBD2. Losses at the gene ends were 0 bases for V and 4 bases for J; bases not matched to a gene: 3. Germline V gene data show CDR1 as PRHDT and CDR2 as FYEKMQ (reference sequence). The CDR3 is 14 residues long. CDR3 loop: CASSLGISGYEQYF. In DNA form, the CDR3 reads TGTGCCAGCAGCTTAGGAATTAGCGGGTACGAGCAGTACTTC.

The chain carries TRBV28 and TRBJ2-1, with 13 positions matching TRBD2. Germline CDR1 is MDHEN and CDR2 is SYDVKM. Trimming took 6 bases from V and 6 from J; bases not matched to a gene: 5. This CDR3 comprises 15 residues. The CDR3 DNA is TGTGCCAGCAGGCACGGACTAGCGGGAGCCAATGAGCAGTTCTTC. This gives the protein CASRHGLAGANEQFF.

This chain links TRBV29-1 with TRBJ1-1, with TRBD1 as a possible D gene (5 bases). The CDR3 spans 16 residues. The V gene lost 0 bases and the J gene lost 3 bases, with 17 bases spanning the gap. Looked up from germline, CDR1 is SQVTM and CDR2 is ANQGSEA. DNA of the CDR3: TGCAGCGTTGAAGACATCTTTGGGCAGGGCGACACTGAAGCTTTCTTT. It yields the protein CSVEDIFGQGDTEAFF.

This chain connects TRBV7-2 to TRBJ2-2, with TRBD1 as a possible D gene (5 bases). This CDR3 comprises 15 residues. With 5 bases removed from V and 0 bases from J, the gap between germline ends came to 10 bases. Germline CDR1 and CDR2: SGHTA and FQGNSA. DNA of the CDR3: TGTGCCAGCAGCAATGACAGCGCGAACACCGGGGAGCTGTTTTTT. This codes for CASSNDSANTGELFF.

This chain uses TRBV4-1 with TRBJ1-5; TRBD1 matches 8 bases. The CDR3 is 14 residues long. V trimming: 4 bases; J trimming: 6 bases; junction bases outside the gene matches: 5. Germline CDR1 is MGHRA and CDR2 is YSYEKL. The CDR3 coding sequence is TGCGCCAGCAGCCCGGTCAGGGGGCCTCAGCCCCAGCATTTT. Translating it yields CASSPVRGPQPQHF.

This clone was counted once. The chain combines TRBV6-5 with TRBJ2-1; 10 positions match TRBD1. The CDR3 consists of 15 residues. The V gene end was trimmed by 6 bases and the J gene end by 2 bases; junction bases not matched to a gene: 4. From germline, CDR1 is MNHEY and CDR2 SVGAGI. CDR3 loop: CASSHGTGAYNEQFF. In DNA form, the CDR3 reads TGTGCCAGCAGCCACGGGACAGGGGCCTACAATGAGCAGTTCTTC.

The CDR3 DNA follows: TGTGCCAGCAGCCAAGATCCTGGAAACACCATATATTTT. Amino acid sequence: CASSQDPGNTIYF. The chain links TRBV4-2 to TRBJ1-3; no definite D call. The V end lost 0 bases, the J end lost 2 bases, and 2 bases lay between the germline ends. The CDR3 consists of 13 residues. Germline values: CDR1 LGHNA, CDR2 YNFKEQ.

The chain carries TRBV4-2 and TRBJ1-2; D perhaps matches TRBD1 (6 bases). This CDR3 spans 16 amino acids. V lost 3 bases and J 3 bases, leaving 17 bases between the germline ends. Germline V gives CDR1 LGHNA, CDR2 YNFKEQ. CDR3: CASSQEAEGGDYGYTF. CDR3 in DNA: TGTGCCAGCAGCCAGGAAGCCGAGGGGGGAGACTATGGCTACACCTTC.

V is TRBV27 and J is TRBJ2-3, with TRBD2 matching over 10 bases. The germline V gene encodes CDR1 MNHEY and CDR2 SMNVEV (reference sequence). Trimming removed 2 bases from V and 4 bases from J; junction bases left unmatched: 15. The length of the CDR3 is 19 residues. The CDR3 loop reads CASSLMPPLAGVLADTQYF. Here the CDR3 DNA reads TGTGCCAGCAGTTTAATGCCACCTCTAGCGGGGGTTTTGGCAGATACGCAGTATTTT.

The sample holds a few counts of this clone. The chain is built from TRBV27 and TRBJ2-1; the match to TRBD1 covers 9 bases. The germline V gene encodes CDR1 MNHEY and CDR2 SMNVEV (reference sequence). The length of the CDR3 is 14 residues. V lost 5 bases, J lost 6 bases, and 5 bases stayed unmatched. CDR3 loop: CASSGQGLVNEQFF. The CDR3 DNA sequence: TGTGCCAGCAGTGGACAGGGGTTGGTCAATGAGCAGTTCTTC.